This T cell receptor (beta chain) comes out of a study of OX40 agonist ivuxolimab in advanced cancers. About the study: Cohort: approximately 83% men, mean age about 60, aged roughly 20 to 79.

Only in-frame clones appear in the TCRdb table, and some are missing; sequencing was by immunoSEQ multiplex PCR. The sample consists of more than 25,000 clones, roughly 80% of them appearing once. From germline, CDR1 is SGHAT and CDR2 FQNNGV. The J segment lost 3 bases and the V segment lost 3 bases, leaving 7 bases of the junction unmatched. The CDR3 loop spans 17 amino acids. The sequenced sample was CD4+ or CD8+ T cells sorted from blood, obtained in a trial of the OX40 agonist ivuxolimab. The chain carries TRBV11-2 and TRBJ2-3; 12 nucleotides line up with TRBD2. The clonotype was recovered from an adult with an advanced solid tumor such as melanoma, head and neck, liver or kidney cancer. The CDR3 reads CASSFQRTSGGTDTQYF. Here the CDR3 DNA reads TGTGCCAGCAGCTTCCAAAGAACTAGCGGGGGGACAGATACGCAGTATTTT.